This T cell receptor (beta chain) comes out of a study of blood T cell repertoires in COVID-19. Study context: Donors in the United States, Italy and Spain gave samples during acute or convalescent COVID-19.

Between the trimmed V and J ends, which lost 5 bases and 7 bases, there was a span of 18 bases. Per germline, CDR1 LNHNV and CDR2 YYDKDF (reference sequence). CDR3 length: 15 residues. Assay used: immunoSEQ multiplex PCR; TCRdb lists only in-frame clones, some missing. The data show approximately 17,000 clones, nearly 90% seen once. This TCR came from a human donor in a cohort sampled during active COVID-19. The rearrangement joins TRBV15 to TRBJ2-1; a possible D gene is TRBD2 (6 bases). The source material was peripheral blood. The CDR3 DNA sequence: TGTGCCACCAGCTCCGGGGGTCAGGGAACAAATGAGCAGTTCTTC. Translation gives CATSSGGQGTNEQFF.